A single sample gave rise to the 17 T cell receptor beta chains below, sequenced in a study of blood T cell repertoires in COVID-19. The protocol was immunoSEQ multiplex PCR, while the TCRdb copy is restricted to in-frame clones and leaves out a portion. The data contain fewer than 250,000 clones, 65% to 90% of them seen just once; the ten biggest clones take up over 3.5%. Sequencing used peripheral blood. These receptors came from a woman in her 70s with acute or convalescent COVID-19.

This clone was picked up a small number of times. The chain carries TRBV10-3 and TRBJ1-2, with D possibly TRBD1 on 6 matching bases. The length of the CDR3 is 12 residues. V gave up 6 bases and J gave up 7 bases, with 12 bases separating them. Germline assignment: CDR1 ENHRY and CDR2 SYGVKD. As DNA, the CDR3 is TGTGCCATCAGCCCGGCGGGGGCTGGCTACACCTTC. Residues: CAISPAGAGYTF.

This chain links TRBV10-3 with TRBJ1-1, with D possibly matching TRBD1 (6 bases). Germline V CDR1 and CDR2: ENHRY, SYGVKD. The CDR3 has 15 residues. Trimming left V 3 bases short and J 0 bases short, with 11 bases between. CDR3 DNA sequence: TGTGCCATCAGTGAAGGGGGACACATGAACACTGAAGCTTTCTTT. Amino acid sequence: CAISEGGHMNTEAFF.

This sequence joins TRBV5-1 and TRBJ1-2, with D unclear. This CDR3 spans 15 amino acids. V lost 0 bases and J 5 bases, leaving 14 bases between the germline ends. Germline-derived CDR1 and CDR2 are SGHRS and YFSETQ. The CDR3 protein is CASSLAGEGRYGYTF. DNA for the CDR3: TGCGCCAGCAGCTTGGCCGGGGAGGGAAGGTATGGCTACACCTTC.

The rearrangement links TRBV5-1 to TRBJ1-6; 7 bases are shared with TRBD1. CDR1 is SGHRS and CDR2 is YFSETQ in the germline V gene. The ends lost 4 bases at V and 9 bases at J; junction bases unmatched: 7. The CDR3 runs to 14 residues. The CDR3: CASSTDRLASPLHF. The CDR3 coding sequence is TGCGCCAGCAGCACGGACAGGCTCGCTTCACCCCTCCACTTT.

The chain couples TRBV18 to TRBJ2-2; the D gene is possibly TRBD1 (5 bases). Per germline, CDR1 KGHSH and CDR2 LQKENI. Trimming shortened V by 2 bases and J by 6 bases, and 13 bases separated the two germline ends. The CDR3 consists of 15 residues. The CDR3 loop is CASSPSRTGPGELFF. CDR3 nucleotides: TGTGCCAGCTCACCATCCCGCACAGGCCCCGGGGAGCTGTTTTTT.

The CDR3 loop reads CASRLDGVNQPQHF. DNA for the CDR3: TGTGCCAGCAGGTTGGACGGGGTCAATCAGCCCCAGCATTTT. This chain uses TRBV2 with TRBJ1-5, with D hard to call. Deletions cut 6 bases from V and 3 bases from J, with 12 bases between. The germline V gene encodes CDR1 SNHLY and CDR2 FYNNEI. This CDR3 spans 14 amino acids.

The V and J genes are TRBV5-1 and TRBJ1-4; 9 bases map to TRBD1. CDR3 size: 14 residues. After removal of 4 bases from V and 4 bases from J, the junction contained 2 bases not matched to a gene. CDR1 and CDR2 from the germline V gene are SGHRS and YFSETQ. The CDR3 here is CASSPDRGNEKLFF. In DNA, the CDR3 is TGCGCCAGCAGCCCGGACAGGGGTAATGAAAAACTGTTTTTT. Based on the CDR3 plus reference TRBV5-1 and TRBJ1-4, the full variable domain is KAGVTQTPRYLIKTRGQQVTLSCSPISGHRSVSWYQQTPGQGLQFLFEYFSETQRNKGNFPGRFSGRQFSNSRSEMNVSTLELGDSALYLCASSPDRGNEKLFFGSGTQLSVL.

V usage is TRBV28 and J usage is TRBJ1-4; D may be TRBD1 (5 bases). The CDR3 extends over 14 amino acids. Germline values: CDR1 MDHEN, CDR2 SYDVKM. Trimming left V 3 bases short and J 8 bases short, with 13 bases between. CDR3 sequence reads: CASSFWTNSEKLFF. The CDR3 DNA follows: TGTGCCAGCAGTTTTTGGACAAACTCGGAAAAACTGTTTTTT.

V is TRBV3-1 (or the pseudogene TRBV3-2) and J is TRBJ1-1, with 10 positions matching TRBD1. The CDR3 has 17 residues. The V segment lost 0 bases and the J segment 3 bases; nucleotides outside the gene matches: 7. Germline CDR1 and CDR2: LGHDT and YNNKEL (reference sequence). The DNA for the CDR3 is TGTGCCAGCAGCCAAGATACGACAGGGGGCGTCTACACTGAAGCTTTCTTT. As protein: CASSQDTTGGVYTEAFF.

The chain joins TRBV6-5 to TRBJ2-7; D remains unclear. The CDR3 has 14 amino acids. Germline-derived CDR1 and CDR2 are MNHEY and SVGAGI. V was cut by 2 bases and J by 2 bases, with 10 bases left in between. The CDR3 loop reads CASSYNGATYEQYF. CDR3 nucleotides: TGTGCCAGCAGTTACAACGGAGCAACCTACGAGCAGTACTTC.

The chain links TRBV14 to TRBJ2-3, with 7 bases matching TRBD1. J lost 3 bases, V lost 4 bases, and 7 bases had no gene match. This CDR3 is 15 amino acids long. Germline CDR1 and CDR2: SGHDN and FVKESK. As DNA, the CDR3 is TGTGCCAGCAGCCCTAACAGGGGTTGGACAGATACGCAGTATTTT. Amino acid sequence: CASSPNRGWTDTQYF.

Only one count was recorded for this clone. The chain links TRBV15 to TRBJ1-2; a possible D gene is TRBD1 (5 bases). The germline CDR1 and CDR2 sequences are LNHNV and YYDKDF (reference sequence). The CDR3 runs to 15 residues. The V and J ends lost 0 bases and 3 bases respectively, with 11 bases between them. The CDR3 reads CATSRDGEGYYGYTF. CDR3 DNA: TGTGCCACCAGCAGAGATGGGGAGGGGTACTATGGCTACACCTTC.

The chain combines TRBV27 with TRBJ1-3; D may be TRBD1 (6 bases). The CDR3 loop spans 16 amino acids. Germline V lookup: CDR1 MNHEY, CDR2 SMNVEV (reference sequence). V lost 3 bases and J lost 4, with 16 bases in between. CDR3 bases: TGTGCCAGCAGTTTCACCCCGCAGGGGATGGGAAACACCATATATTTT. Translating it yields CASSFTPQGMGNTIYF.

The chain is built from TRBV2 and TRBJ1-1; 9 nucleotides match TRBD1. The CDR3 length is 13 residues. Germline CDR1 reads SNHLY; CDR2 reads FYNNEI. V dropped 7 bases and J dropped 5; count of bases not matched to a gene: 5. The CDR3 DNA reads TGTGCCAGCAAGGGACAGGGCAAAACTGAAGCTTTCTTT. As protein: CASKGQGKTEAFF.

This chain links TRBV9 with TRBJ1-1; 7 positions match TRBD1. The V gene end was trimmed by 0 bases and the J gene end by 3 bases; junction bases not matched to a gene: 2. Germline assignment: CDR1 SGDLS and CDR2 YYNGEE. This CDR3 comprises 14 residues. DNA for the CDR3: TGTGCCAGCAGCGTAGTCAGGGGGGACACTGAAGCTTTCTTT. This translates into CASSVVRGDTEAFF.

The J gene is TRBJ2-7, the V gene TRBV2; D gene unclear. Germline loops: CDR1 SNHLY, CDR2 FYNNEI. This CDR3 has 13 amino acids. V was pared by 4 bases and J by 7 bases, with 14 bases between. CDR3 sequence (DNA): TGTGCCAGCAGTGTGTCGAGTTCTAGTGAGCAGTACTTC. Translated, it gives CASSVSSSSEQYF.

This rearrangement joins TRBV18 to TRBJ1-1; a weak D match, TRBD1 (5 bases). CDR3 size: 13 residues. Germline-derived CDR1 and CDR2 are KGHSH and LQKENI. Trimming cost V 1 base and J 5 bases, with 8 bases left between them. CDR3 amino acids: CASSPQGRTEAFF. Here the CDR3 DNA reads TGTGCCAGCTCACCACAGGGGAGGACTGAAGCTTTCTTT. Using reference TRBV18 and TRBJ1-1 for the parts outside the CDR3, the full variable domain is NAGVMQNPRHLVRRRGQEARLRCSPMKGHSHVYWYRQLPEEGLKFMVYLQKENIIDESGMPKERFSAEFPKEGPSILRIQQVVRGDSAAYFCASSPQGRTEAFFGQGTRLTVV.